This entry lists 10 T cell receptor beta chains sequenced from one sample in a study of T cell responses to AZD1222 COVID-19 vaccine. The method was immunoSEQ multiplex PCR; TCRdb's version includes in-frame clones alone and lacks a portion of them. This sample carries tens of thousands of clones, 88% of them seen once, and the ten largest clones take less than 6%. This material consisted of peripheral blood, taken on day 0 of AZD1222 vaccination. The receptor source for this set is an adult in good health.

This clone turned up a few times. This sequence joins TRBV3-1 (or the pseudogene TRBV3-2) and TRBJ2-1, with 12 bases that match TRBD2. The CDR3 is made up of 15 amino acids. The trim removed 4 bases at V and 5 bases at J, leaving 3 bases unmatched. From germline, CDR1 is LGHDT and CDR2 YNNKEL (reference sequence). Here the CDR3 DNA reads TGTGCCAGCAGCCGGCTAGCGGGAGGGAACAATGAGCAGTTCTTC. Protein product: CASSRLAGGNNEQFF.

This clone occurred a few times. This chain uses TRBV10-3 with TRBJ2-1, with 9 bases that match TRBD2. This CDR3 comprises 15 residues. Germline V gene lookup returns CDR1 ENHRY and CDR2 SYGVKD. V dropped 7 bases and J dropped 4; count of bases not matched to a gene: 8. CDR3 coding DNA: TGTGCCATCAAGCCACTAGCGGGTGATTACAATGAGCAGTTCTTC. This sequence encodes CAIKPLAGDYNEQFF.

This clone appeared a few times. V usage is TRBV7-3 and J usage is TRBJ2-1; 10 bases agree with TRBD2. From germline, CDR1 is SGHTA and CDR2 FQGTGA. V lost 5 bases to trimming and J lost 8 bases; unmatched junction nucleotides: 9. The CDR3 has 15 amino acids. CDR3 in DNA: TGTGCCAGCAGCCAAGGGGCTAGCGGGAGCGATGAGCAGTTCTTC. This translates into CASSQGASGSDEQFF.

This clone was detected only once. The CDR3 region has the DNA TGTGCCAGCAGCCAGGTCAGAAATACGGGACTAGGGTACTACGAGCAGTACTTC. Protein: CASSQVRNTGLGYYEQYF. J is TRBJ2-7 and V is TRBV4-2, with 8 nucleotides matching TRBD2. Germline assignment: CDR1 LGHNA and CDR2 YNFKEQ. The CDR3 covers 18 residues. V was pared by 3 bases and J by 3 bases, with 16 bases of the junction left unmatched.

The J gene is TRBJ2-7, the V gene TRBV28; perhaps TRBD2 as D (6 bases). The V and J ends lost 2 bases and 5 bases respectively, with 10 bases between them. The CDR3 runs to 13 residues. The germline V gene encodes CDR1 MDHEN and CDR2 SYDVKM. The CDR3 bases are TGTGCCAGCAGTTTAGGGGGGACGAACGAGCAGTACTTC. It codes for CASSLGGTNEQYF.

V is TRBV29-1 and J is TRBJ2-1; D is uncertain. This CDR3 comprises 11 residues. Trimming shortened V by 4 bases and J by 3 bases, and 4 bases separated the two germline ends. In germline, CDR1 is SQVTM, CDR2 ANQGSEA. The CDR3 reads CSVVRYNEQFF. The CDR3 region has the DNA TGCAGCGTTGTTCGCTACAATGAGCAGTTCTTC.

This chain connects TRBV19 to TRBJ2-3; TRBD2 aligns across 7 bases. Germline CDR1 reads LNHDA; CDR2 reads SQIVND (reference sequence). This CDR3 spans 15 amino acids. Trimming took 7 bases from V and 0 from J; bases not matched to a gene: 7. The CDR3 loop is CASKRAGVSTDTQYF. The CDR3 DNA sequence: TGTGCCAGTAAACGGGCGGGAGTAAGCACAGATACGCAGTATTTT.

V is TRBV7-2 and J is TRBJ2-1, with 7 bases fitting TRBD2. CDR3 length: 15 amino acids. After removal of 5 bases from V and 4 bases from J, the junction contained 8 bases not matched to a gene. Germline V gene data show CDR1 as SGHTA and CDR2 as FQGNSA. CDR3: CASSPGTTQYNEQFF. The DNA of the CDR3 is TGTGCCAGCAGCCCCGGGACTACTCAATACAATGAGCAGTTCTTC.

This chain joins TRBV27 and TRBJ1-2; no definite D call. Trimming removed 6 bases from V and 2 bases from J, with 13 bases in between. The CDR3 is made up of 14 amino acids. Germline CDR1 is MNHEY and CDR2 is SMNVEV (reference sequence). CDR3: CASSPPGGNYGYTF. The CDR3 DNA is TGTGCCAGCAGCCCTCCTGGAGGGAACTATGGCTACACCTTC.

CDR3 region: CASSPGQSPDTQYF. The DNA for the CDR3 is TGTGCCAGCTCACCGGGACAGTCCCCAGATACGCAGTATTTT. The gene calls are TRBV18 and TRBJ2-3, with TRBD1 matching over 7 bases. The length of the CDR3 is 14 residues. CDR1 is KGHSH and CDR2 is LQKENI in the germline V gene. The V gene end was trimmed by 3 bases and the J gene end by 4 bases; junction bases not matched to a gene: 4.